This T cell receptor (beta chain) was sequenced during a study of blood T cell repertoires in COVID-19. TCRdb's table, derived via immunoSEQ multiplex PCR, lists solely in-frame clones and lacks some. The data contain around 300,000 clones, over 75% of them singletons. The sequencing input was peripheral blood. The receptor was isolated from a woman in her forties or fifties with active or convalescent COVID-19.

The CDR3 DNA sequence: TGCAGCGTTGAAGAGTACCCGGGGCAGTTCTTC. It encodes CSVEEYPGQFF. The V call is TRBV29-1, the J call TRBJ2-1; D remains ambiguous. V lost 0 bases and J 12 bases, leaving 9 bases between the germline ends. The germline V gene encodes CDR1 SQVTM and CDR2 ANQGSEA. CDR3 size: 11 residues.